Below are 29 T cell receptor beta chains sequenced from a single sample in a study of cytomegalovirus exposure and HLA in healthy donors. This PCR relied on a set of 60 Vbeta primers and 13 Jbeta primers. Produced via immunoSEQ multiplex PCR; TCRdb's table is partial and in-frame only. The sample table sets out 100,000 to 150,000 clones. Sequencing input: PBMCs. These receptors were collected from a man aged 30-40 years in good health and CMV-seronegative.

The V gene is TRBV10-3, the J gene TRBJ2-1; the match to TRBD2 covers 11 bases. Germline V gene data show CDR1 as ENHRY and CDR2 as SYGVKD. This CDR3 is built from 17 residues. The J segment lost 2 bases and the V segment lost 6 bases, leaving 9 bases of the junction unmatched. This CDR3 reads CAISPTSGMLTYNEQFF. The CDR3 DNA sequence: TGTGCCATCAGCCCGACTAGCGGGATGCTTACCTACAATGAGCAGTTCTTC.

This chain connects TRBV10-3 to TRBJ2-1, with TRBD2 as a possible D gene (6 bases). Germline V gene data show CDR1 as ENHRY and CDR2 as SYGVKD. The CDR3 contains 16 residues. Trimming shortened V by 2 bases and J by 5 bases, and 16 bases separated the two germline ends. The CDR3 bases are TGTGCCATCAGTGAGGCGGGACTGGACCTAAACAATGAGCAGTTCTTC. Translated: CAISEAGLDLNNEQFF.

The chain uses TRBV5-1 and TRBJ1-1; D is uncertain. The CDR3 loop spans 14 amino acids. Germline CDR1 reads SGHRS; CDR2 reads YFSETQ. V dropped 1 base and J dropped 1 base, with 8 bases sitting between them. CDR3: CASSLQVPNTEAFF. CDR3 nucleotides: TGCGCCAGCAGCTTGCAGGTCCCGAACACTGAAGCTTTCTTT.

This chain joins TRBV4-3 and TRBJ2-1; 14 bases match TRBD2. Germline V lookup: CDR1 LGHNA, CDR2 YSLEER. V shed 0 bases, J shed 2 bases, and the junction held 9 bases outside the gene matches. The CDR3 spans 20 residues. The CDR3 DNA sequence: TGCGCCAGCAGCCAAGATCGGGGGACTAGCGGGAGAGACCCCTACAATGAGCAGTTCTTC. It yields the protein CASSQDRGTSGRDPYNEQFF.

The gene calls are TRBV27 and TRBJ2-5, with unresolved D. The V end lost 3 bases, the J end lost 7 bases, and 9 bases lay between the germline ends. The CDR3 is 12 amino acids. Germline V CDR1 and CDR2: MNHEY, SMNVEV (reference sequence). In DNA form, the CDR3 reads TGTGCCAGCAGTTTCCCTCTCGGGACCCAGTACTTC. It codes for CASSFPLGTQYF.

The V call is TRBV30, the J call TRBJ1-1; D is ambiguous. Germline assignment: CDR1 GTSNPN and CDR2 SVGIG (reference sequence). Trimming took off 3 bases at V and 6 bases at J, with 20 bases between the two ends. This CDR3 region has 15 residues. CDR3 DNA: TGTGCCTGGAGGAGACCGACCCGCCCGAGGGCTGAAGCTTTCTTT. This translates into CAWRRPTRPRAEAFF.

The V gene is TRBV21-1, the J gene TRBJ1-5; TRBD1 is the table's D call and was not checked against the DNA. TRBV21-1 is marked as a pseudogene. This CDR3 is 19 amino acids long. CDR3 in amino acids: CASSKAAHGDRVWNQPQHF. The CDR3 bases are TGTGCCAGCAGCAAGGCCGCCCACGGGGACAGGGTCTGGAATCAGCCCCAGCATTTT.

V is TRBV7-2 and J is TRBJ1-5, with D uncertain. The V gene lost 2 bases and the J gene lost 5 bases, with 13 bases spanning the gap. The length of the CDR3 is 15 residues. Germline loops: CDR1 SGHTA, CDR2 FQGNSA. CDR3 residues: CASSLSSGVYQPQHF. CDR3 sequence (DNA): TGTGCCAGCAGCTTATCTTCCGGGGTTTATCAGCCCCAGCATTTT.

The V gene is TRBV6-5, the J gene TRBJ1-5, with unresolved D. The CDR3 length is 14 residues. Germline V lookup: CDR1 MNHEY, CDR2 SVGAGI. The ends were cut back, 4 bases at V and 4 bases at J, with 11 bases in the middle. The CDR3 region has the DNA TGTGCCAGCAGTTCCGACACTTTAAATCAGCCCCAGCATTTT. Protein sequence: CASSSDTLNQPQHF.

The rearrangement uses TRBV2 and TRBJ2-7, with TRBD2 as a possible D gene (5 bases). V shed 0 bases and J shed 0 bases, with 15 bases lying between them. The V gene's germline CDR1 is SNHLY and CDR2 FYNNEI. This CDR3 has 17 residues. As DNA, the CDR3 is TGTGCCAGCAGTGAAGCTGAGACGGGAAAGAACTCCTACGAGCAGTACTTC. This gives the protein CASSEAETGKNSYEQYF.

The chain combines TRBV5-5 with TRBJ2-7; 8 bases are shared with TRBD1. Losses at the gene ends were 4 bases for V and 5 bases for J; bases not matched to a gene: 5. CDR3 length: 13 amino acids. Germline V gene data show CDR1 as SGHKS and CDR2 as YYEKEE (reference sequence). Here the CDR3 reads CASSHPDRDEQYF. For the CDR3, the DNA is TGTGCCAGCAGCCACCCGGACAGGGACGAGCAGTACTTC.

The chain's CDR3 is CASRAGTGGFTEAFF. The CDR3 DNA is TGTGCCAGCAGGGCCGGGACAGGGGGCTTTACTGAAGCTTTCTTT. The rearrangement joins TRBV6-6 to TRBJ1-1; 12 bases match TRBD1. The V and J ends lost 6 bases and 5 bases, in that order; junction bases with no gene match: 7. CDR3 length: 15 amino acids. Germline CDR1 and CDR2: MNHNY and SVGAGI (reference sequence).

The chain links TRBV27 to TRBJ2-7, with 8 nucleotides matching TRBD1. This CDR3 contains 13 residues. CDR1 and CDR2 from the germline V gene are MNHEY and SMNVEV (reference sequence). Trimming at V came to 6 bases and at J to 2 bases, leaving 3 bases not matched to a gene. CDR3 sequence: CASSTGGPYEQYF. The CDR3 DNA reads TGTGCCAGCAGCACAGGGGGACCCTACGAGCAGTACTTC.

CDR3 bases: TGTGCCAGCAGTTACAGTGGGGGGATTGACACTGAAGCTTTCTTT. Protein sequence: CASSYSGGIDTEAFF. The chain is built from TRBV6-6 and TRBJ1-1; D is possibly TRBD1 (5 bases). Germline V gives CDR1 MNHNY, CDR2 SVGAGI (reference sequence). V gave up 2 bases and J gave up 3 bases, with 13 bases separating them. This CDR3 has 15 amino acids.

The chain employs TRBV13 and TRBJ1-2, with TRBD1 identical over 7 bases. This CDR3 comprises 14 residues. The germline CDR1 and CDR2 sequences are PRHDT and FYEKMQ (reference sequence). J was trimmed by 6 bases and V by 0 bases; bases with no gene match: 4. CDR3 in amino acids: CASSLGRGTDGYTF. Here the CDR3 DNA reads TGTGCCAGCAGCTTAGGCAGGGGGACCGATGGCTACACCTTC.

The rearrangement links TRBV4-1 to TRBJ1-2, with a tentative D call TRBD1 (5 bases). Germline CDR1 reads MGHRA; CDR2 reads YSYEKL. The CDR3 extends over 15 amino acids. The V end lost 1 base, the J end lost 2 bases, and 11 bases lay between the germline ends. CDR3 amino acids: CASSQGPRVNYGYTF. DNA of the CDR3: TGCGCCAGCAGCCAAGGTCCCAGGGTAAACTATGGCTACACCTTC.

This chain joins TRBV25-1 and TRBJ1-2; D perhaps matches TRBD1 (6 bases). The V end was cut by 5 bases, the J end by 6 bases, with 16 bases between. The CDR3 covers 14 residues. The germline gives CDR1 MGHDK, CDR2 SYGVNS. The CDR3 sequence: CASSSYREGHGYTF. Here the CDR3 DNA reads TGTGCCAGCAGTAGCTACAGGGAAGGGCATGGCTACACCTTC.

The CDR3 region is CASRGSGRYTGELFF. CDR3 bases: TGTGCCAGTAGGGGTAGCGGGAGGTACACCGGGGAGCTGTTTTTT. The chain is built from TRBV19 and TRBJ2-2; 10 nucleotides align to TRBD2. The germline V gene encodes CDR1 LNHDA and CDR2 SQIVND (reference sequence). V lost 6 bases and J lost 3; bases outside the gene matches: 4. The CDR3 loop spans 15 amino acids.

This chain links TRBV25-1 with TRBJ1-2, with D hard to call. The CDR3 has 12 amino acids. From germline, CDR1 is MGHDK and CDR2 SYGVNS. V was clipped by 3 bases and J by 1 base, with 3 bases between them. CDR3 amino acids: CASSDSNYGYTF. The CDR3 bases are TGTGCCAGCAGTGACAGTAACTATGGCTACACCTTC.

The V and J genes are TRBV4-1 and TRBJ2-7; TRBD2 matches 9 bases. Unmatched junction bases numbered 2, after V lost 2 bases and J lost 3 bases. Germline CDR1 is MGHRA and CDR2 is YSYEKL. The CDR3 runs to 14 residues. CDR3: CASSQYSGGYEQYF. The CDR3 DNA is TGCGCCAGCAGCCAATATAGCGGGGGCTACGAGCAGTACTTC.

V gene TRBV18 combines with J gene TRBJ1-1; D ambiguous. Germline V gene lookup returns CDR1 KGHSH and CDR2 LQKENI. The CDR3 extends over 14 amino acids. Trimming removed 5 bases at V and 0 bases at J, with 10 bases between. CDR3 coding DNA: TGTGCCAGCTCAGTAACAGATTTGAACACTGAAGCTTTCTTT. It encodes CASSVTDLNTEAFF.

The chain is built from TRBV7-2 and TRBJ2-2, with 9 nucleotides matching TRBD2. This CDR3 has 19 residues. The junction had 13 bases not matched to a gene; V was cut back by 5 bases and J by 0 bases. CDR1 and CDR2 (germline): SGHTA, FQGNSA. Here the CDR3 DNA reads TGTGCCAGCAGCCCACCCCCGGGACTAGCTTTCCCGAACACCGGGGAGCTGTTTTTT. As protein: CASSPPPGLAFPNTGELFF.

This rearrangement joins TRBV13 to TRBJ1-1; TRBD1 is a possible D gene (6 bases). Deletions cut 1 base from V and 3 bases from J, with 12 bases between. Germline V lookup: CDR1 PRHDT, CDR2 FYEKMQ (reference sequence). The CDR3 extends over 15 amino acids. The CDR3 nucleotides read TGTGCCAGCAGCTTAGTTGGGGGGGCGGACACTGAAGCTTTCTTT. It encodes CASSLVGGADTEAFF. The full variable domain, in which reference TRBV13 and TRBJ1-1 provide the parts outside the CDR3, is AAGVIQSPRHLIKEKRETATLKCYPIPRHDTVYWYQQGPGQDPQFLISFYEKMQSDKGSIPDRFSAQQFSDYHSELNMSSLELGDSALYFCASSLVGGADTEAFFGQGTRLTVV.

This sequence joins TRBV19 and TRBJ2-7; 9 nucleotides agree with TRBD1. CDR1 LNHDA and CDR2 SQIVND come from the germline V gene (reference sequence). V dropped 6 bases and J dropped 4; count of bases not matched to a gene: 7. This CDR3 has 14 residues. The CDR3 DNA is TGTGCCAGTAGCCCCGACAGGGGGGTTTACGAGCAGTACTTC. Amino acids: CASSPDRGVYEQYF.

The chain has TRBV19 and TRBJ2-1; D is possibly TRBD2 (5 bases). This CDR3 has 13 residues. V was cut by 5 bases and J by 4 bases, with 9 bases left in between. Germline V gene sequence: CDR1 LNHDA, CDR2 SQIVND (reference sequence). The CDR3 region has the DNA TGTGCCAGTAGTCTAGGGAGATACAATGAGCAGTTCTTC. Translation gives CASSLGRYNEQFF.

The chain is built from TRBV4-2 and TRBJ2-1; 14 nucleotides match TRBD2. The CDR3 spans 18 residues. Unmatched junction bases numbered 11, after V lost 4 bases and J lost 6 bases. In germline, CDR1 is LGHNA, CDR2 YNFKEQ. CDR3 coding DNA: TGTGCCAGCAGCCCCCCCGGACTAGCGGGAGGAAGAGCCAATGAGCAGTTCTTC. It is translated as CASSPPGLAGGRANEQFF.

The chain links TRBV6-5 to TRBJ2-7; TRBD2 agrees at 7 bases. After removal of 5 bases from V and 2 bases from J, the junction contained 9 bases not matched to a gene. CDR1 and CDR2 from the germline V gene are MNHEY and SVGAGI. The CDR3 runs 15 residues. In nucleotides, the CDR3 is TGTGCCAGCAGTCCCGAGACTAGCACAACCTACGAGCAGTACTTC. Its protein is CASSPETSTTYEQYF.

The V gene is TRBV7-6, the J gene TRBJ2-1; D not resolved. Germline lookup yields CDR1 SGHVS and CDR2 FNYEAQ. This CDR3 spans 12 amino acids. Trimming pared 6 bases from V and 7 bases from J, leaving 10 bases between. The CDR3 sequence: CASSPGENEQFF. CDR3 DNA sequence: TGTGCCAGCAGTCCCGGAGAGAATGAGCAGTTCTTC.

This chain uses TRBV9 with TRBJ2-1; 10 nucleotides match TRBD2. V lost 4 bases and J lost 7; bases outside the gene matches: 8. CDR1 and CDR2 from the germline V gene are SGDLS and YYNGEE. The CDR3 is 15 amino acids. CDR3 amino acids: CASSPGTSEGNEQFF. The CDR3 DNA is TGTGCCAGCAGCCCCGGGACTAGCGAAGGAAATGAGCAGTTCTTC.